This record looks at one TCR beta chain sequence and its context. CDR1 SGHRS and CDR2 YFSETQ come from the germline V gene. This CDR3 is built from 14 residues. Trimming took 4 bases from V and 8 from J; bases not matched to a gene: 9. This sample stems from a study of cytomegalovirus exposure and HLA in healthy donors. In the PCR, 60 Vbeta and 13 Jbeta primers were used. Sequencing used immunoSEQ multiplex PCR; TCRdb keeps in-frame clones, though not all of them. The sample's table shows some 200,000 clones. The source material was PBMCs. This rearrangement joins TRBV5-1 to TRBJ2-1, with 7 positions matching TRBD2. The clonotype comes from a girl aged 2-10 years in good health and CMV-seropositive. CDR3 nucleotide sequence: TGCGCCAGCAGCACCCGGGGGGACGGTTATGAGCAGTTCTTC. Amino acid sequence: CASSTRGDGYEQFF.